The 32 T cell receptor beta chains presented below share a single source sample, sequenced in a study of response to subunit inactivated influenza vaccine (dated by TCRdb to 2016 to 2019). The protocol used for the library was RT-PCR. Data came from an Illumina HiSeq 2500. TCRdb reanalyzed the raw reads on its own, using fastp at Q25 for trimming and MiXCR for clone calling, and kept in-frame beta chains. Each CDR3 protein appears once, grouped with its most common genes and DNA. The sample table contains 250,000 to 350,000 distinct CDR3 sequences; only one count was recorded for over 20% of them. 10% to 13% of the sample is in the top ten clones. The source was PBMCs from blood, collected about 20 months after vaccination. These receptor sequences come from a man aged 50 to 75 who received an inactivated influenza vaccine. Donor details come from another sample of the same person, matched by shared clones.

The gene calls are TRBV6-2 or TRBV6-3 and TRBJ2-6; weak D call: TRBD2 (5 bases). Germline loops: CDR1 MNHEY, CDR2 SVGEGT. The ends were cut back, 0 bases at V and 0 bases at J, with 6 bases in the middle. This CDR3 has 16 residues. As DNA, the CDR3 is TGTGCCAGCAGTTACTCGAGGGTCTCTGGGGCCAACGTCCTGACTTTC. It encodes CASSYSRVSGANVLTF.

J is TRBJ2-7 and V is TRBV10-3; 7 positions agree with TRBD1. The germline V gene encodes CDR1 ENHRY and CDR2 SYGVKD. The CDR3 loop spans 14 amino acids. With V trimmed by 0 bases and J by 3 bases, 2 bases remained unmatched. CDR3 coding DNA: TGTGCCATCAGTGAGTCGGGACAGATCTACGAGCAGTACTTC. It is translated as CAISESGQIYEQYF.

The V gene is TRBV18, the J gene TRBJ2-3; D possibly uses TRBD1 or TRBD2 (5 bases each). This CDR3 has 16 amino acids. Per the germline V gene, CDR1 is KGHSH and CDR2 is LQKENI. Trimming took off 3 bases at V and 7 bases at J, with 20 bases between the two ends. CDR3 in amino acids: CASSPSGRGPINTQYF. The CDR3 region has the DNA TGTGCCAGCTCACCCTCAGGAAGGGGACCGATAAATACGCAGTATTTT.

There are a few counts of this clonotype. The CDR3, as DNA: TGTGCCAGCAGCGGCAGGGGCGCTTATAATTCACCCCTCCACTTT. Protein: CASSGRGAYNSPLHF. The chain employs TRBV7-2 and TRBJ1-6; tentatively, D is TRBD1 (6 bases). Germline CDR1 reads SGHTA; CDR2 reads FQGNSA. Trimming stripped 5 bases from V and 4 bases from J, with 12 bases between. The length of the CDR3 is 15 residues.

This rearrangement joins TRBV4-2 to TRBJ2-7; D gene unclear. Trimming cost V 1 base and J 0 bases, with 7 bases left between them. Looked up from germline, CDR1 is LGHNA and CDR2 is YNFKEQ. The CDR3 extends over 14 amino acids. The DNA for the CDR3 is TGTGCCAGCAGCCAAGGTACCTTCTCCTACGAGCAGTACTTC. This gives the protein CASSQGTFSYEQYF.

This clonotype was seen only a few times. The chain has TRBV27 and TRBJ2-1; 10 nucleotides align to TRBD2. The CDR3 is 15 amino acids. Losses at the gene ends were 2 bases for V and 8 bases for J; bases not matched to a gene: 6. Germline values: CDR1 MNHEY, CDR2 SMNVEV (reference sequence). CDR3 DNA: TGTGCCAGCAGTTTAGGTGGTAGCGGGAGGTATGAGCAGTTCTTC. Amino acid sequence: CASSLGGSGRYEQFF.

The rearrangement uses TRBV7-9 and TRBJ2-4, with D possibly being TRBD1 (5 bases). V shed 2 bases and J shed 8 bases, with 7 bases lying between them. The CDR3 has 12 residues. CDR1 is SEHNR and CDR2 is FQNEAQ in the germline V gene (reference sequence). CDR3 bases: TGTGCCAGCAGCTTACAGGGTTACATTCAGTACTTC. This codes for CASSLQGYIQYF. Looking up the rest from reference TRBV7-9 and TRBJ2-4 gives the full variable domain: DTGVSQNPRHKITKRGQNVTFRCDPISEHNRLYWYRQTLGQGPEFLTYFQNEAQLEKSRLLSDRFSAERPKGSFSTLEIQRTEQGDSAMYLCASSLQGYIQYFGAGTRLSVL.

This clonotype was seen many times. The rearrangement joins TRBV12-3 or TRBV12-4 to TRBJ1-5; D is undetermined. The CDR3 sequence is 14 residues long. Trimming cost V 6 bases and J 2 bases, with 11 bases left between them. CDR3 nucleotide sequence: TGTGCCAGCAGCTGGTTGACGGGCAATCAGCCCCAGCATTTT. Translation: CASSWLTGNQPQHF.

This clonotype was recorded a few times. The J gene is TRBJ2-2, the V gene TRBV6-1; D unresolved. Germline-derived CDR1 and CDR2 are MNHNS and SASEGT. With 6 bases removed from V and 0 bases from J, the gap between germline ends came to 5 bases. The CDR3 runs to 13 residues. In DNA, the CDR3 is TGTGCCAGCAGAGAAACGAACACCGGGGAGCTGTTTTTT. The encoded protein is CASRETNTGELFF.

This clonotype was recorded a few times. The CDR3 DNA follows: TGCAGCGTTGAAGATACGTCCCTACCCTACAATGAGCAGTTCTTC. Protein product: CSVEDTSLPYNEQFF. The V gene is TRBV29-1, the J gene TRBJ2-1, with no clear D. Germline-derived CDR1 and CDR2 are SQVTM and ANQGSEA. The CDR3 sequence is 15 residues long. The V gene lost 0 bases and the J gene lost 2 bases, with 11 bases spanning the gap.

The sample holds many counts of this clonotype. V gene TRBV6-5 combines with J gene TRBJ1-4; D perhaps matches TRBD1 (6 bases). CDR3 length: 15 residues. V gave up 6 bases and J gave up 10 bases, with 21 bases separating them. The germline CDR1 and CDR2 sequences are MNHEY and SVGAGI. This CDR3 is CASSFSGTRGGKLFF. Here the CDR3 DNA reads TGTGCCAGCAGCTTCTCCGGCACCAGGGGAGGAAAACTGTTTTTT.

This clonotype has only one observation. J is TRBJ2-7 and V is TRBV12-3 or TRBV12-4; TRBD1 matches 9 bases. The CDR3 totals 14 residues. The ends lost 0 bases at V and 6 bases at J; junction bases unmatched: 3. CDR3 protein: CASSLAGQGFEQYF. The CDR3 DNA sequence: TGTGCCAGCAGTTTAGCGGGACAGGGCTTCGAGCAGTACTTC.

There are a few counts of this clonotype. The V gene is TRBV5-1, the J gene TRBJ2-6; the D is unclear. This CDR3 spans 16 amino acids. CDR1 is SGHRS and CDR2 is YFSETQ in the germline V gene. The V gene lost 0 bases and the J gene lost 1 base, with 8 bases spanning the gap. The CDR3, as DNA: TGCGCCAGCAGCTTGGTCTCCGGTTCTGGGGCCAACGTCCTGACTTTC. This gives the protein CASSLVSGSGANVLTF. Together with reference TRBV5-1 and TRBJ2-6, the CDR3 gives the full variable domain: KAGVTQTPRYLIKTRGQQVTLSCSPISGHRSVSWYQQTPGQGLQFLFEYFSETQRNKGNFPGRFSGRQFSNSRSEMNVSTLELGDSALYLCASSLVSGSGANVLTFGAGSRLTVL.

The chain uses TRBV3-1 and TRBJ1-2; perhaps TRBD1 as D (5 bases). The CDR3 runs 14 residues. CDR1 is LGHDT and CDR2 is YNNKEL in the germline V gene (reference sequence). Trimming stripped 4 bases from V and 8 bases from J, with 17 bases between. The CDR3 DNA sequence: TGTGCCAGCAGCCTGTACAGGATGGCGTGGGGCTACACCTTC. It encodes CASSLYRMAWGYTF.

The V and J genes are TRBV12-3 or TRBV12-4 and TRBJ2-3, with 8 positions matching TRBD1. J lost 3 bases, V lost 6 bases, and 8 bases had no gene match. CDR3 size: 15 residues. DNA for the CDR3: TGTGCCAGCAGCAAGACAGGGGAGCGGACAGATACGCAGTATTTT. Translated, it gives CASSKTGERTDTQYF.

The rearrangement joins TRBV29-1 to TRBJ1-2; possible D gene TRBD1, 6 bases. Trimming pared 0 bases from V and 4 bases from J, leaving 15 bases between. The germline CDR1 and CDR2 sequences are SQVTM and ANQGSEA. The CDR3 sequence is 15 residues long. CDR3 amino acids: CSVEEFHRDTYGYTF. DNA of the CDR3: TGCAGCGTTGAAGAGTTCCACAGGGATACCTATGGCTACACCTTC.

In its sample, this clonotype was seen a few times. The genes are TRBV3-1 and TRBJ1-3, with D perhaps matching TRBD1 (5 bases). The germline gives CDR1 LGHDT, CDR2 YNNKEL (reference sequence). The ends were cut back, 4 bases at V and 0 bases at J, with 16 bases in the middle. The CDR3 extends over 17 amino acids. CDR3 DNA sequence: TGTGCCAGCAGCCCTGGGGCGTGGGATTACTCTGGAAACACCATATATTTT. Protein: CASSPGAWDYSGNTIYF.

In DNA form, the CDR3 reads TGCGCCAGCAGCTTGGGCGTAGACAATGAGCAGTTCTTC. Its protein product is CASSLGVDNEQFF. This chain uses TRBV5-1 with TRBJ2-1; D call uncertain. V was trimmed by 0 bases and J by 5 bases, leaving 6 bases between them. CDR1 is SGHRS and CDR2 is YFSETQ in the germline V gene. The CDR3 length is 13 residues.

CDR3: CSARSGRNTDTQYF. The CDR3 bases are TGCAGTGCTAGGAGCGGGAGGAACACAGATACGCAGTATTTT. The chain links TRBV20-1 to TRBJ2-3; 9 bases align to TRBD2. Germline values: CDR1 DFQATT, CDR2 SNEGSKA (reference sequence). This CDR3 has 14 residues. V was clipped by 3 bases and J by 2 bases; unmatched bases: 3.

The chain couples TRBV15 to TRBJ2-1; 8 nucleotides line up with TRBD2. V gave up 1 base and J gave up 2 bases; unmatched junction bases: 4. The germline CDR1 and CDR2 sequences are LNHNV and YYDKDF (reference sequence). The CDR3 contains 16 residues. CDR3 nucleotide sequence: TGTGCCACCAGCAGAGGACTAGCGTCGACCTACAATGAGCAGTTCTTC. It is translated as CATSRGLASTYNEQFF.

The chain combines TRBV12-3 or TRBV12-4 with TRBJ2-7, with D unclear. This CDR3 contains 12 residues. Between the trimmed V and J ends, which lost 6 bases and 6 bases, there was a span of 12 bases. The CDR3: CASRTGVSEQYF. CDR3 DNA: TGTGCCAGCAGGACTGGGGTCTCCGAGCAGTACTTC.

This clonotype was seen more than once but under ten times. The V and J genes are TRBV28 and TRBJ2-7, with a weak D call TRBD1 (7 bases). V was trimmed by 6 bases and J by 1 base, leaving 16 bases between them. CDR1 and CDR2 from the germline V gene are MDHEN and SYDVKM. The CDR3 consists of 15 residues. CDR3 residues: CASSLMGGQSYEQYF. The DNA of the CDR3 is TGTGCCAGCAGCCTTATGGGGGGACAGTCCTACGAGCAGTACTTC.

The J gene is TRBJ1-2, the V gene TRBV18; 9 bases align to TRBD1. V was clipped by 5 bases and J by 2 bases; unmatched bases: 6. CDR3 length: 15 residues. Germline V gene data show CDR1 as KGHSH and CDR2 as LQKENI. As DNA, the CDR3 is TGTGCCAGCTCAACAGGGGGCAGAGGGAACTATGGCTACACCTTC. Its translation: CASSTGGRGNYGYTF. Supplemented by reference TRBV18 and TRBJ1-2, the full variable domain reads NAGVMQNPRHLVRRRGQEARLRCSPMKGHSHVYWYRQLPEEGLKFMVYLQKENIIDESGMPKERFSAEFPKEGPSILRIQQVVRGDSAAYFCASSTGGRGNYGYTFGSGTRLTVV.

This chain uses TRBV29-1 with TRBJ2-1, with 9 bases fitting TRBD1. Germline V CDR1 and CDR2: SQVTM, ANQGSEA. Trimming removed 6 bases from V and 0 bases from J; junction bases left unmatched: 9. This CDR3 has 16 amino acids. The CDR3 sequence: CSVIFGTGISYNEQFF. The CDR3 DNA reads as TGCAGCGTCATATTCGGGACAGGGATCTCCTACAATGAGCAGTTCTTC.

The V gene is TRBV7-9, the J gene TRBJ1-1; D is unclear. With 3 bases removed from V and 9 bases from J, the gap between germline ends came to 11 bases. The germline CDR1 and CDR2 sequences are SEHNR and FQNEAQ (reference sequence). This CDR3 has 12 residues. This CDR3 reads CASSLAGRQAFF. In DNA, the CDR3 is TGTGCCAGCAGCTTGGCGGGCAGGCAAGCTTTCTTT. Full variable domain (missing parts from reference TRBV7-9 and TRBJ1-1): DTGVSQNPRHKITKRGQNVTFRCDPISEHNRLYWYRQTLGQGPEFLTYFQNEAQLEKSRLLSDRFSAERPKGSFSTLEIQRTEQGDSAMYLCASSLAGRQAFFGQGTRLTVV.

This chain links TRBV3-1 with TRBJ1-1; D gene uncertain. The V gene lost 4 bases and the J gene lost 4 bases, with 13 bases spanning the gap. CDR1 and CDR2 from the germline V gene are LGHDT and YNNKEL (reference sequence). The CDR3 sequence is 14 residues long. CDR3 residues: CASSPSLVGTEAFF. DNA for the CDR3: TGTGCCAGCAGCCCCTCTCTAGTGGGCACTGAAGCTTTCTTT.

This clonotype has more than one count but fewer than ten. The chain joins TRBV20-1 to TRBJ2-5, with TRBD2 identical over 9 bases. Trimming took 3 bases from V and 4 from J; bases not matched to a gene: 3. The CDR3 extends over 13 amino acids. In germline, CDR1 is DFQATT, CDR2 SNEGSKA (reference sequence). The CDR3 here is CSARGGGAETQYF. The DNA of the CDR3 is TGCAGTGCTAGGGGCGGGGGGGCAGAGACCCAGTACTTC.

This clonotype showed up just a few times. The chain recombines TRBV6-2 or TRBV6-3 with TRBJ1-1; D call uncertain. V was trimmed by 5 bases and J by 4 bases, leaving 14 bases between them. The CDR3 is made up of 14 amino acids. Germline-derived CDR1 and CDR2 are MNHEY and SVGEGT. The DNA of the CDR3 is TGTGCCAGCAGTCCCCGGGTCAGTCGCACTGAAGCTTTCTTT. Protein product: CASSPRVSRTEAFF.

CDR3 nucleotide sequence: TGTGCCAGTAGTATAGCAGGACAGGGATTCTCTGGGGCCAACGTCCTGACTTTC. Protein sequence: CASSIAGQGFSGANVLTF. The genes are TRBV19 and TRBJ2-6, with TRBD1 identical over 8 bases. The germline V gene encodes CDR1 LNHDA and CDR2 SQIVND (reference sequence). The CDR3 runs to 18 residues. V lost 1 base and J lost 0; bases outside the gene matches: 5.

V gene TRBV24-1 combines with J gene TRBJ1-2; maybe TRBD1 (5 bases). Per germline, CDR1 KGHDR and CDR2 SFDVKD. The CDR3 is made up of 13 amino acids. Trimming took 6 bases from V and 4 from J, leaving 11 bases between them. The CDR3 loop is CATSKGRLYGYTF. CDR3 coding DNA: TGTGCCACCAGTAAGGGACGGCTCTATGGCTACACCTTC.

The chain employs TRBV7-9 and TRBJ2-3; no reliable D call. V was cut by 3 bases and J by 4 bases, with 5 bases left in between. Germline V CDR1 and CDR2: SEHNR, FQNEAQ (reference sequence). This CDR3 comprises 12 residues. Here the CDR3 reads CASSFSPDTQYF. The CDR3 DNA sequence: TGTGCCAGCAGCTTCTCGCCAGATACGCAGTATTTT.

The chain joins TRBV29-1 to TRBJ1-2, with D maybe TRBD1 (5 bases). CDR3 length equals 14 residues. Germline lookup yields CDR1 SQVTM and CDR2 ANQGSEA. V dropped 1 base and J dropped 0 bases, with 9 bases sitting between them. CDR3 sequence reads: CSVEGTGSNYGYTF. The CDR3 DNA follows: TGCAGCGTTGAAGGTACAGGCTCTAACTATGGCTACACCTTC.